The 24 T cell receptor beta chains in this list originate from one sample, sequenced in a study of OX40 agonist ivuxolimab in advanced cancers. Some clones are missing from TCRdb's copy, which holds only in-frame ones; the method was immunoSEQ multiplex PCR. The sample lists some 19,000 clones, 88% occurring once. The sample in question was CD4+ or CD8+ T cells sorted from blood, obtained in a trial of the OX40 agonist ivuxolimab. These receptors came from an adult with an advanced solid tumor such as melanoma, head and neck, liver or kidney cancer.

The genes are TRBV4-1 and TRBJ2-7; possibly TRBD1 or TRBD2 for D (5 bases each). Germline CDR1 reads MGHRA; CDR2 reads YSYEKL. V was pared by 1 base and J by 2 bases, with 9 bases between. The CDR3 runs to 14 residues. The CDR3 region has the DNA TGCGCCAGCAGCCAAGGGGACGGAGCCTACGAGCAGTACTTC. Residues: CASSQGDGAYEQYF.

This sequence joins TRBV4-2 and TRBJ2-1; D gene ambiguous. This CDR3 contains 12 residues. Germline V lookup: CDR1 LGHNA, CDR2 YNFKEQ. The V end was cut by 4 bases, the J end by 11 bases, with 12 bases between. In DNA form, the CDR3 reads TGTGCCAGCAGCCTTCGGGCTAGTCAGCAGTTCTTC. Translating it yields CASSLRASQQFF.

By share, this clone ranks as medium-sized (0.01 to 0.1%). The rearrangement uses TRBV11-2 and TRBJ2-7, with unresolved D. Germline-derived CDR1 and CDR2 are SGHAT and FQNNGV. V lost 3 bases to trimming and J lost 4 bases, with 10 bases between them. This CDR3 region has 13 residues. CDR3 bases: TGTGCCAGCAGCTTGTTGGCCAAATACGAGCAGTACTTC. Translated, it gives CASSLLAKYEQYF.

The J gene is TRBJ1-5, the V gene TRBV6-6; D unresolved. Per the germline V gene, CDR1 is MNHNY and CDR2 is SVGAGI (reference sequence). CDR3 length: 13 residues. V was trimmed by 10 bases and J by 2 bases, leaving 12 bases between them. CDR3 sequence: CATIEKGNQPQHF. In DNA form, the CDR3 reads TGTGCCACAATAGAGAAGGGCAATCAGCCCCAGCATTTT.

The V and J genes are TRBV10-1 and TRBJ2-3, with D unclear. The CDR3 covers 13 residues. CDR1 and CDR2 from the germline V gene are WNHNN and SYGVQD (reference sequence). The V and J ends lost 2 bases and 6 bases respectively, with 9 bases between them. CDR3 DNA: TGCGCCAGCAGTGAGCTGAAAGGGGATACGCAGTATTTT. Residues: CASSELKGDTQYF.

The V gene is TRBV11-2, the J gene TRBJ2-7; no clear D gene. V was trimmed by 4 bases and J by 2 bases, leaving 12 bases between them. CDR3 size: 14 residues. The germline CDR1 and CDR2 sequences are SGHAT and FQNNGV. The CDR3 sequence is CASSSPTGPYEQYF. In nucleotides, the CDR3 is TGTGCCAGCAGCTCCCCGACCGGCCCCTACGAGCAGTACTTC.

This chain joins TRBV4-1 and TRBJ1-1; tentative D call: TRBD1 (6 bases). The CDR3 has 15 amino acids. V lost 6 bases and J lost 0, with 14 bases in between. Germline V gene data show CDR1 as MGHRA and CDR2 as YSYEKL. As DNA, the CDR3 is TGCGCCAGCAGTTCCCGGGACACCTTGAACACTGAAGCTTTCTTT. This codes for CASSSRDTLNTEAFF.

V gene TRBV19 combines with J gene TRBJ2-2; 7 bases are shared with TRBD2. V was pared by 7 bases and J by 5 bases, with 10 bases of the junction left unmatched. The CDR3 is made up of 15 amino acids. Germline CDR1 LNHDA, CDR2 SQIVND (reference sequence). The CDR3 here is CASNGGGRNTGELFF. The CDR3 coding sequence is TGTGCCAGTAATGGCGGGGGAAGGAATACCGGGGAGCTGTTTTTT. Full variable domain (rest looked up from reference TRBV19 and TRBJ2-2): DGGITQSPKYLFRKEGQNVTLSCEQNLNHDAMYWYRQDPGQGLRLIYYSQIVNDFQKGDIAEGYSVSREKKESFPLTVTSAQKNPTAFYLCASNGGGRNTGELFFGEGSRLTVL.

The chain has TRBV2 and TRBJ2-3; 8 bases agree with TRBD2. Trimming cost V 4 bases and J 1 base; bases outside gene matches: 4. The V gene's germline CDR1 is SNHLY and CDR2 FYNNEI. This CDR3 contains 15 residues. CDR3 residues: CASSGSGSRTDTQYF. In nucleotides, the CDR3 is TGTGCCAGCAGTGGCAGCGGGAGTCGCACAGATACGCAGTATTTT.

This clone has a handful of counts. The CDR3 protein is CATSEPDRGREQYF. CDR3 DNA sequence: TGTGCCACCAGCGAACCGGACAGGGGGCGGGAGCAGTACTTC. The chain links TRBV15 to TRBJ2-7; 11 nucleotides agree with TRBD1. J was trimmed by 7 bases and V by 5 bases; bases with no gene match: 7. This CDR3 is built from 14 residues. Germline-derived CDR1 and CDR2 are LNHNV and YYDKDF (reference sequence).

This clone showed up just once. The chain carries TRBV14 and TRBJ2-1; a possible D gene is TRBD1 (6 bases). The V end was cut by 4 bases, the J end by 8 bases, with 21 bases between. Germline V CDR1 and CDR2: SGHDN, FVKESK. This CDR3 is built from 16 residues. The CDR3 nucleotides read TGTGCCAGCAGCCCAGAGAACAGGGAGAGGATGGATGAGCAGTTCTTC. Its protein is CASSPENRERMDEQFF.

In this sample, this clone turned up once. The rearrangement uses TRBV15 and TRBJ2-3, with D tentatively TRBD2 (7 bases). The CDR3 spans 15 residues. Germline values: CDR1 LNHNV, CDR2 YYDKDF (reference sequence). V was trimmed by 8 bases and J by 6 bases, leaving 21 bases between them. CDR3 loop: CATGYGGGAPDTQYF. The CDR3, as DNA: TGTGCCACCGGCTACGGAGGGGGGGCCCCCGATACGCAGTATTTT.

The J gene is TRBJ2-7, the V gene TRBV10-1; D remains unclear. Germline CDR1 reads WNHNN; CDR2 reads SYGVQD (reference sequence). The CDR3 consists of 16 residues. V was shortened by 6 bases and J by 2 bases, with 20 bases between the two germline ends. The CDR3 bases are TGCGCCAGCAGCCGCCTTAGGACGGCTAAGGCCTACGAGCAGTACTTC. Translating it yields CASSRLRTAKAYEQYF.

This clone was seen once. The J gene is TRBJ2-1, the V gene TRBV7-9; weak D call: TRBD2 (6 bases). The CDR3 consists of 19 residues. Germline V gene data show CDR1 as SEHNR and CDR2 as FQNEAQ (reference sequence). V lost 2 bases and J 9 bases, leaving 29 bases between the germline ends. Written as DNA, the CDR3 is TGTGCCAGCAGCTTACCTCAGGTCGAAAGGAGGGAGTCCTTCGGTGAGCAGTTCTTC. Translating gives CASSLPQVERRESFGEQFF.

The genes are TRBV9 and TRBJ1-1; D gene ambiguous. V lost 4 bases, J lost 2 bases, and 12 bases lay in between. The CDR3 contains 14 residues. Germline V gives CDR1 SGDLS, CDR2 YYNGEE. The CDR3 DNA reads as TGTGCCAGCAGCCCCAGCGCCACCAACACTGAAGCTTTCTTT. Protein product: CASSPSATNTEAFF.

The genes are TRBV25-1 and TRBJ2-1, with 9 bases lining up with TRBD1. CDR3 size: 16 residues. J gave up 9 bases and V 1 base, and 10 bases lay outside the gene matches. Germline V gives CDR1 MGHDK, CDR2 SYGVNS. CDR3 residues: CASSEWTGDYYTEQFF. CDR3 DNA sequence: TGTGCCAGCAGTGAATGGACAGGGGATTATTATACTGAGCAGTTCTTC.

This clone is medium-sized by share. The gene calls are TRBV19 and TRBJ1-4; TRBD1 is a possible D gene (5 bases). V lost 5 bases and J lost 8, with 21 bases in between. The length of the CDR3 is 16 residues. The germline CDR1 and CDR2 sequences are LNHDA and SQIVND (reference sequence). The CDR3 protein is CASSAPTQGKAEKLFF. DNA of the CDR3: TGTGCCAGTAGTGCGCCCACGCAGGGTAAAGCGGAAAAACTGTTTTTT.

The J gene is TRBJ1-1, the V gene TRBV5-1, with 10 bases lining up with TRBD1. Germline V gene sequence: CDR1 SGHRS, CDR2 YFSETQ. The CDR3 totals 16 residues. Trimming at V came to 4 bases and at J to 3 bases, leaving 9 bases not matched to a gene. In DNA, the CDR3 is TGCGCCAGCAGCCTCCGGAGGACAGGGGGACACACTGAAGCTTTCTTT. Its translation: CASSLRRTGGHTEAFF.

This clone has just one count. The chain carries TRBV7-2 and TRBJ2-5; 12 bases fit TRBD2. V was clipped by 4 bases and J by 0 bases; unmatched bases: 3. The CDR3 totals 16 residues. Germline values: CDR1 SGHTA, CDR2 FQGNSA. CDR3 residues: CASSSGLAGYQETQYF. CDR3 sequence (DNA): TGTGCCAGCAGCTCCGGACTAGCGGGGTACCAAGAGACCCAGTACTTC. The entire variable domain, with the rest obtained from reference TRBV7-2 and TRBJ2-5, is as follows: GAGVSQSPSNKVTEKGKDVELRCDPISGHTALYWYRQSLGQGLEFLIYFQGNSAPDKSGLPSDRFSAERTGGSVSTLTIQRTQQEDSAVYLCASSSGLAGYQETQYFGPGTRLLVL.

This chain links TRBV4-1 with TRBJ2-1, with 14 positions matching TRBD2. The CDR3 sequence is 16 residues long. Germline assignment: CDR1 MGHRA and CDR2 YSYEKL. V gave up 4 bases and J gave up 10 bases; unmatched junction bases: 9. The CDR3 sequence is CASSPEGLAGVGEQFF. As DNA, the CDR3 is TGCGCCAGCAGCCCCGAGGGACTAGCGGGAGTCGGAGAGCAGTTCTTC.

This rearrangement joins TRBV13 to TRBJ2-3; TRBD2 matches at 11 bases. Trimming at V came to 3 bases and at J to 2 bases, leaving 10 bases not matched to a gene. Germline lookup yields CDR1 PRHDT and CDR2 FYEKMQ (reference sequence). This CDR3 region has 18 residues. The CDR3 here is CASSLRTSGSSHTDTQYF. CDR3 bases: TGTGCCAGCAGCTTGAGGACTAGCGGGTCTTCCCACACAGATACGCAGTATTTT.

The rearrangement links TRBV6-5 to TRBJ1-2; 7 nucleotides align to TRBD1. This CDR3 has 15 residues. Germline loops: CDR1 MNHEY, CDR2 SVGAGI. V lost 0 bases and J lost 8; bases outside the gene matches: 9. DNA of the CDR3: TGTGCCAGCAGTTACTCAGTACAGGGGATCGTCGGCTACACCTTC. It encodes CASSYSVQGIVGYTF.

The rearrangement uses TRBV21-1 and TRBJ2-5. TRBV21-1 is flagged as a pseudogene. This CDR3 comprises 15 residues. CDR3 amino acids: CASSKVKRGAETQYF. The CDR3 DNA reads as TGTGCCAGCAGCAAAGTAAAAAGGGGGGCAGAGACCCAGTACTTC.

The rearrangement joins TRBV19 to TRBJ1-1, with 7 bases that match TRBD1. Germline CDR1 is LNHDA and CDR2 is SQIVND (reference sequence). Trimming took 5 bases from V and 4 from J; bases not matched to a gene: 4. The CDR3 is 13 residues long. The chain's CDR3 is CASSDRVGTEAFF. CDR3 nucleotides: TGTGCCAGTAGTGACAGGGTTGGCACTGAAGCTTTCTTT.